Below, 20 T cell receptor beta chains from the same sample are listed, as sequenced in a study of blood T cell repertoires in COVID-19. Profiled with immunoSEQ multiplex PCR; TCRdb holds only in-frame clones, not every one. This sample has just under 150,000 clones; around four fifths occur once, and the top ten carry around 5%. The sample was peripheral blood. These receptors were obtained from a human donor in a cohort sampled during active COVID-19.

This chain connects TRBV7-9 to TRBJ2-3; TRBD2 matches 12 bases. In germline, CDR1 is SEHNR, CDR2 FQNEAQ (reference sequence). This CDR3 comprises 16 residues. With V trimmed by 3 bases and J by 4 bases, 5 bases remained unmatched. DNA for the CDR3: TGTGCCAGCAGCTTTGTTGCTAGCGGGGGGGCAGATACGCAGTATTTT. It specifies CASSFVASGGADTQYF.

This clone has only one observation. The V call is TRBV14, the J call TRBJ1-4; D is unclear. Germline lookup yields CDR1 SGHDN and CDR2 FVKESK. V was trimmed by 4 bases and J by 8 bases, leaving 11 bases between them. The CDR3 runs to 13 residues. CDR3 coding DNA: TGTGCCAGCAGCCCCCTTTCGAGGGAAAAACTGTTTTTT. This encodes CASSPLSREKLFF. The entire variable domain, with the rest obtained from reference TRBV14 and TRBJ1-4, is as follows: EAGVTQFPSHSVIEKGQTVTLRCDPISGHDNLYWYRRVMGKEIKFLLHFVKESKQDESGMPNNRFLAERTGGTYSTLKVQPAELEDSGVYFCASSPLSREKLFFGSGTQLSVL.

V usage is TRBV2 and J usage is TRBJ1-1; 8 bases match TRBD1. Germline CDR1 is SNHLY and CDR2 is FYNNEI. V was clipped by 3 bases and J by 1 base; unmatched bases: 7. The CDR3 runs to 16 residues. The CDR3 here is CASSEGRGRGNTEAFF. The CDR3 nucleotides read TGTGCCAGCAGTGAGGGCAGGGGGCGCGGGAACACTGAAGCTTTCTTT.

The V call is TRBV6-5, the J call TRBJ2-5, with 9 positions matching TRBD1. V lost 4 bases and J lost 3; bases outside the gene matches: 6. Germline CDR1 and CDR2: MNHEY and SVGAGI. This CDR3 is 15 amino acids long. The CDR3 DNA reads TGTGCCAGCAGTTTTTTCCGGGACAGGGAAGAGACCCAGTACTTC. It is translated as CASSFFRDREETQYF.

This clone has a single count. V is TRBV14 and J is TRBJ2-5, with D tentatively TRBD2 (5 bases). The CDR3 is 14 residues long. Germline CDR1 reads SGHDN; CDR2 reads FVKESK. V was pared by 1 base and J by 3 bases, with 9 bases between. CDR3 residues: CASSQVGVEETQYF. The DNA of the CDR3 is TGTGCCAGCAGCCAAGTCGGGGTCGAAGAGACCCAGTACTTC.

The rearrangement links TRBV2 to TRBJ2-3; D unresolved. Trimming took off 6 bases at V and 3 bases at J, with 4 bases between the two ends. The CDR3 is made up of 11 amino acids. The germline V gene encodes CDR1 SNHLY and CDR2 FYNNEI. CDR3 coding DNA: TGTGCCAGCAGCGTTACAGATACGCAGTATTTT. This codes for CASSVTDTQYF.

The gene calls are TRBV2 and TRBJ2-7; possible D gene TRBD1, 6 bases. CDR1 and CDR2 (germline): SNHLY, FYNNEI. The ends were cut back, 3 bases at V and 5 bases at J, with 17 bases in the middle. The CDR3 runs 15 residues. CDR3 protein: CASSEQGTGADEQYV. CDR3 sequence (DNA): TGTGCCAGCAGTGAGCAGGGGACGGGTGCGGACGAGCAGTACGTC.

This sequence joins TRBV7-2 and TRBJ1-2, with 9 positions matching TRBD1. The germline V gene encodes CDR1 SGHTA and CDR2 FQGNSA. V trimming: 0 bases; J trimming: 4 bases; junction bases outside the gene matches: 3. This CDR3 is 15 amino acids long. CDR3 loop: CASSLAGQGSYGYTF. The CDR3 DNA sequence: TGTGCCAGCAGCTTAGCGGGACAGGGTAGCTATGGCTACACCTTC.

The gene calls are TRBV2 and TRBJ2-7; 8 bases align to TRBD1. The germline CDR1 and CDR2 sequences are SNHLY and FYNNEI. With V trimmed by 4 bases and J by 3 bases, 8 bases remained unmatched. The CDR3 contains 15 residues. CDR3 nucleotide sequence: TGTGCCAGCAGTGTTCAAGGACAGGGATTCTACGAGCAGTACTTC. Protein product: CASSVQGQGFYEQYF.

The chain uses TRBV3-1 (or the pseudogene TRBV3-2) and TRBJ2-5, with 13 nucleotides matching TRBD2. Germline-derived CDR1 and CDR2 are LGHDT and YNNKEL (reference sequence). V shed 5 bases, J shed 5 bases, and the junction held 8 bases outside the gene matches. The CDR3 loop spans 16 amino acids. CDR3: CASSSGTSGMRETQYF. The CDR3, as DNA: TGTGCCAGCAGCTCCGGGACTAGCGGGATGAGGGAGACCCAGTACTTC.

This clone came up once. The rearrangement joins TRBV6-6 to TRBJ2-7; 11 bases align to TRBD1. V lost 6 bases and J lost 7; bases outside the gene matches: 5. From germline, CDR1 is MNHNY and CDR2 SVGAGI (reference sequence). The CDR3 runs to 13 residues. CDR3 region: CASRSGTGGEQYF. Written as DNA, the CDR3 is TGTGCCAGCAGGAGCGGGACAGGGGGAGAGCAGTACTTC.

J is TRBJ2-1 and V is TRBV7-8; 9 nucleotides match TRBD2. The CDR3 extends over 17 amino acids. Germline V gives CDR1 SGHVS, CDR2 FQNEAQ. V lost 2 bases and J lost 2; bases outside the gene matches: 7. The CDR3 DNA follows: TGTGCCAGCAGCTTAACGAGCGGGAGGTCCACCTACAATGAGCAGTTCTTC. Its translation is CASSLTSGRSTYNEQFF. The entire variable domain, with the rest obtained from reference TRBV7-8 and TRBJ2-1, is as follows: GAGVSQSPRYKVAKRGQDVALRCDPISGHVSLFWYQQALGQGPEFLTYFQNEAQLDKSGLPSDRFFAERPEGSVSTLKIQRTQQEDSAVYLCASSLTSGRSTYNEQFFGPGTRLTVL.

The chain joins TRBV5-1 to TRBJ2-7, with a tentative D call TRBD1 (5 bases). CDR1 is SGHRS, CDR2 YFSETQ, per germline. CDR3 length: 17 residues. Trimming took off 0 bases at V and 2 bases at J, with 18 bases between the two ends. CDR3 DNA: TGCGCCAGCAGCTTGGATGGGGCAGGTGCCATTCCCTACGAGCAGTACTTC. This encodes CASSLDGAGAIPYEQYF.

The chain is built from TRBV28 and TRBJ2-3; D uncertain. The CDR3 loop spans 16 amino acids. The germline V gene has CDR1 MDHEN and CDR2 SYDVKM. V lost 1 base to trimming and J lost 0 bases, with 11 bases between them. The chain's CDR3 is CASSLFGGGSTDTQYF. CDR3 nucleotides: TGTGCCAGCAGTTTATTTGGTGGCGGAAGCACAGATACGCAGTATTTT.

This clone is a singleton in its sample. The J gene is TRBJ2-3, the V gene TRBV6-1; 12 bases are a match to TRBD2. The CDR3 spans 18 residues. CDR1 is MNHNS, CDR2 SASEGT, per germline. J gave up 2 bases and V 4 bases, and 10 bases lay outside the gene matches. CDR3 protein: CASSAPSGGALNTDTQYF. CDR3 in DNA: TGTGCCAGCAGTGCCCCTAGCGGGGGGGCCTTGAACACAGATACGCAGTATTTT.

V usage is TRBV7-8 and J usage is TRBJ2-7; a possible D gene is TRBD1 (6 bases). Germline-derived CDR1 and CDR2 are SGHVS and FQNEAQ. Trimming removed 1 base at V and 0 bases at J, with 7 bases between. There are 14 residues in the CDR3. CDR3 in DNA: TGTGCCAGCAGCTTAGGGGACACCTCCTACGAGCAGTACTTC. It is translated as CASSLGDTSYEQYF.

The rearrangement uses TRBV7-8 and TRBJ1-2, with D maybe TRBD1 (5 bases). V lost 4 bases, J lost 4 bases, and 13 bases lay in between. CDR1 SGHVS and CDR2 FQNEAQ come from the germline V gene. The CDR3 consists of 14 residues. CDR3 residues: CASSSGGTPYGYTF. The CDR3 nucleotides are TGTGCCAGCAGCTCCGGGGGAACGCCCTATGGCTACACCTTC.

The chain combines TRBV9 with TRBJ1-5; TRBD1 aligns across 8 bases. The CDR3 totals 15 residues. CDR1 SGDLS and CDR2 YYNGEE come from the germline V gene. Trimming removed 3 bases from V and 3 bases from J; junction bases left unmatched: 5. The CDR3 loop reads CASSAGGMVNQPQHF. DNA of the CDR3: TGTGCCAGCAGCGCAGGGGGCATGGTCAATCAGCCCCAGCATTTT.

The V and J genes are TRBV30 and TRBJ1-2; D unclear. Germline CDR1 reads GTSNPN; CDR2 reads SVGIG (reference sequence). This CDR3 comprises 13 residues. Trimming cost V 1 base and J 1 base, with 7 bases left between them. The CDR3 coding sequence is TGTGCCTGGAGTGCCGCGTTTAACTATGGCTACACCTTC. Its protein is CAWSAAFNYGYTF.

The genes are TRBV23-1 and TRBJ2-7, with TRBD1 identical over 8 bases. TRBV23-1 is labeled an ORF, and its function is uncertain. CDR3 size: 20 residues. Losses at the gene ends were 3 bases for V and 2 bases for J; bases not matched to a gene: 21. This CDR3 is CASSQNPHPRGLKGTYEQYV. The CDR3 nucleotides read TGCGCCAGCAGTCAGAATCCCCACCCCAGGGGGCTCAAGGGGACCTACGAGCAGTACGTC.